The T cell receptor beta chain described here comes from a study of blood T cell repertoires in COVID-19. Original handling: Reference gene primer amplification gave estimated nucleated cell counts. The table came from immunoSEQ multiplex PCR; TCRdb's copy has only in-frame clones and leaves some out. The DNA was the basis for D and trimming; V, J and clone size are from that table. The sample yields roughly 250,000 clones, 80% to 85% seen once. Germline lookup yields CDR1 MNHNS and CDR2 SASEGT. The length of the CDR3 is 13 residues. The V gene lost 6 bases and the J gene lost 8 bases, with 16 bases spanning the gap.

The chain couples TRBV6-1 to TRBJ1-2; D is possibly TRBD1 (6 bases). The sample consisted of peripheral blood. The clonotype originates from a person aged 65-85 years with COVID-19, enrolled during active disease. In DNA form, the CDR3 reads TGTGCCAGCAGACCGAGACAGGCCGAAGGCTACACCTTC. Its translation: CASRPRQAEGYTF.